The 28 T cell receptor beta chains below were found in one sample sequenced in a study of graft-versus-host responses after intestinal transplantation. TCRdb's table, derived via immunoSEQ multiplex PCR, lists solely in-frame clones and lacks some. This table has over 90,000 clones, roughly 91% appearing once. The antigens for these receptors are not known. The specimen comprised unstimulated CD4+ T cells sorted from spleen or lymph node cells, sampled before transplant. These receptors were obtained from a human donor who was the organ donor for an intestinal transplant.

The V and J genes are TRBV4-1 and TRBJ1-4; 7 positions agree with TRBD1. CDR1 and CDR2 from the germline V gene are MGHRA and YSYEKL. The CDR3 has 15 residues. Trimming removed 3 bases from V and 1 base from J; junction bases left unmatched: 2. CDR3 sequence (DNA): TGCGCCAGCAGCCACCCAGGGGGAACTAATGAAAAACTGTTTTTT. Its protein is CASSHPGGTNEKLFF.

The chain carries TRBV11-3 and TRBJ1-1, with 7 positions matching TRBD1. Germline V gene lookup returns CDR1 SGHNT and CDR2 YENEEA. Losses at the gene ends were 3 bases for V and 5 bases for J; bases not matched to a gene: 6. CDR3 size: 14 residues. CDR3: CASSLRGQSTEAFF. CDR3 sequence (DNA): TGTGCCAGCAGCTTGAGGGGGCAGTCGACTGAAGCTTTCTTT.

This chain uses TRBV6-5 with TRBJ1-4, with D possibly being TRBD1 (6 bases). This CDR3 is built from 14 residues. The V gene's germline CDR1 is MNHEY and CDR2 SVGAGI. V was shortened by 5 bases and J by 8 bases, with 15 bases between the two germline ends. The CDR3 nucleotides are TGTGCCAGCAGTACGGACAGTCTGAAAGAAAAACTGTTTTTT. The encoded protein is CASSTDSLKEKLFF.

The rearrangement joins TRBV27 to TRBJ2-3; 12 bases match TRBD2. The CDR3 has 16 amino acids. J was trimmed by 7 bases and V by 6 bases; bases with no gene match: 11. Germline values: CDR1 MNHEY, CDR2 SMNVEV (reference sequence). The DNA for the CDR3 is TGTGCCAGCAGATCTACGCGTCTAGCGGGGGGGCATACGCAGTATTTT. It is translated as CASRSTRLAGGHTQYF.

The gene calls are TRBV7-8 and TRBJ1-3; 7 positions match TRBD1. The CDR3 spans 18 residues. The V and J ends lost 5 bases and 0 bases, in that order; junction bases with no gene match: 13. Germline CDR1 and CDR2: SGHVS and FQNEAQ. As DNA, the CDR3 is TGTGCCAGCAGCCCCGTAACAGGGACAGCTCGCTCTGGAAACACCATATATTTT. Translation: CASSPVTGTARSGNTIYF. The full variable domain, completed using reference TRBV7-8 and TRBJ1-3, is GAGVSQSPRYKVAKRGQDVALRCDPISGHVSLFWYQQALGQGPEFLTYFQNEAQLDKSGLPSDRFFAERPEGSVSTLKIQRTQQEDSAVYLCASSPVTGTARSGNTIYFGEGSWLTVV.

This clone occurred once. The CDR3 sequence is CASSRTGRDYNEQFF. CDR3 DNA sequence: TGTGCCAGCTCCAGGACAGGGAGAGACTACAATGAGCAGTTCTTC. The chain recombines TRBV18 with TRBJ2-1; 8 bases are a match to TRBD1. Trimming cost V 6 bases and J 3 bases; bases outside gene matches: 7. The CDR3 is made up of 15 amino acids. Germline V gene lookup returns CDR1 KGHSH and CDR2 LQKENI.

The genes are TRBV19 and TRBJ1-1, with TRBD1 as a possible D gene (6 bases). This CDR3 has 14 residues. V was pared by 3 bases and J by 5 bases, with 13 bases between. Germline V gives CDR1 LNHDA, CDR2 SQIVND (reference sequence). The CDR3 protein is CASSMARGGTEAFF. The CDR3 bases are TGTGCCAGTAGTATGGCCAGGGGAGGGACTGAAGCTTTCTTT.

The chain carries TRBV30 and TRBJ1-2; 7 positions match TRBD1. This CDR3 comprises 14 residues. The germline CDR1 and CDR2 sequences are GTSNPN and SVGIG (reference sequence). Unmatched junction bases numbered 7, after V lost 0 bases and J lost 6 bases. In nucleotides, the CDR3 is TGTGCCTGGAGTGTACTGGCAGGGGGAGATGGCTACACCTTC. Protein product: CAWSVLAGGDGYTF.

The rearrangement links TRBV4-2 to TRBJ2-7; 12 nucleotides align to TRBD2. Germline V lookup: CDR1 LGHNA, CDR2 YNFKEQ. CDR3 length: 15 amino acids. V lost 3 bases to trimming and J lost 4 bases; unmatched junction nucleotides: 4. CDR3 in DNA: TGTGCCAGCAGCCATAGGACTAGCGGGGAATACGAGCAGTACTTC. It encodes CASSHRTSGEYEQYF.

This CDR3 is CASSYSTRGGNTEAFF. In DNA, the CDR3 is TGTGCCAGCAGTTACTCGACCAGGGGTGGGAACACTGAAGCTTTCTTT. The chain employs TRBV6-5 and TRBJ1-1, with D perhaps TRBD1 (6 bases). Germline lookup yields CDR1 MNHEY and CDR2 SVGAGI. The V and J ends lost 0 bases and 1 base respectively, with 12 bases between them. The CDR3 covers 16 residues.

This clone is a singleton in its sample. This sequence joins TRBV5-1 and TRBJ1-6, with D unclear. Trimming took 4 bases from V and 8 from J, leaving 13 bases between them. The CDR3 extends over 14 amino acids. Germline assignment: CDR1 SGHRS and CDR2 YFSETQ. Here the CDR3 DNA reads TGCGCCAGCAGCCACAAGTCCGGGGATTCACCCCTCCACTTT. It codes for CASSHKSGDSPLHF.

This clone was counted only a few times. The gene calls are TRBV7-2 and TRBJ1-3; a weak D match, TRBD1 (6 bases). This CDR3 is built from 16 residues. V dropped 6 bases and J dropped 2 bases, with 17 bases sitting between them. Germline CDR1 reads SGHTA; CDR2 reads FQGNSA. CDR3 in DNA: TGTGCCAGCAGTTTTAGGACAGCCTCAACTGGAAACACCATATATTTT. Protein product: CASSFRTASTGNTIYF.

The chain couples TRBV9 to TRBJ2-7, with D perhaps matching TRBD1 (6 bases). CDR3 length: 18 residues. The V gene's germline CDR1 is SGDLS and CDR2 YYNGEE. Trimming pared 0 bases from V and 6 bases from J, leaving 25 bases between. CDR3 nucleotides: TGTGCCAGCAGCGTAGTAAACGGCGCCGGGACATCCGCTTCCGAGCAGTACTTC. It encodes CASSVVNGAGTSASEQYF. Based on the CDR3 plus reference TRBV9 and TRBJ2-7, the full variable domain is DSGVTQTPKHLITATGQRVTLRCSPRSGDLSVYWYQQSLDQGLQFLIQYYNGEERAKGNILERFSAQQFPDLHSELNLSSLELGDSALYFCASSVVNGAGTSASEQYFGPGTRLTVT.

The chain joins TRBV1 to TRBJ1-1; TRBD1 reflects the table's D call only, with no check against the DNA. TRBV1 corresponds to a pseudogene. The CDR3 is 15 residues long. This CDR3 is CTSSQDPQVNTEAFF. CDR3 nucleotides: TGCACCAGCAGCCAAGATCCACAGGTGAACACTGAAGCTTTCTTT.

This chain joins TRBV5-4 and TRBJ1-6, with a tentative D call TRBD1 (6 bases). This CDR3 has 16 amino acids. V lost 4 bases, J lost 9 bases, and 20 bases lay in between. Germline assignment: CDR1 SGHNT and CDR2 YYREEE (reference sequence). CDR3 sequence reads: CASSTDRLLGISPLHF. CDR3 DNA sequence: TGTGCCAGCAGCACCGACAGGCTCTTAGGGATTTCACCCCTCCACTTT.

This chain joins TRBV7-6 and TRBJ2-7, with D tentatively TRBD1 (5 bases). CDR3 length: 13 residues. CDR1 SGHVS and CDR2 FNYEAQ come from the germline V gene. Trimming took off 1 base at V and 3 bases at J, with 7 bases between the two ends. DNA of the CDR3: TGTGCCAGCAGCTTAGGACAGCTCTACGAGCAGTACTTC. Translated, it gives CASSLGQLYEQYF.

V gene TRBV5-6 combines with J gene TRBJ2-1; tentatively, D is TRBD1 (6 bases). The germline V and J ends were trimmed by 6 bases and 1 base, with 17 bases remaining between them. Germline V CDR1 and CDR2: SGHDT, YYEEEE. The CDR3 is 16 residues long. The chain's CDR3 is CASNEGGYRSYNEQFF. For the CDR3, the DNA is TGTGCCAGCAACGAAGGGGGTTATCGTTCCTACAATGAGCAGTTCTTC.

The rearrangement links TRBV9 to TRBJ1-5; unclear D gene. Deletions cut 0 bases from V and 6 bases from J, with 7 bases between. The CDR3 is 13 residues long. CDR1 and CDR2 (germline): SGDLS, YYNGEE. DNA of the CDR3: TGTGCCAGCAGCGTAGAGGAGGGTCAGCCCCAGCATTTT. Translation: CASSVEEGQPQHF.

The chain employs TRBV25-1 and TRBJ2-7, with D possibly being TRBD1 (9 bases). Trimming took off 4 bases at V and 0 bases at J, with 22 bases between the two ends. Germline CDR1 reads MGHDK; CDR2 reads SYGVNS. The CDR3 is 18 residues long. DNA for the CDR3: TGTGCCAGCAGTGTAGCGGGACAGGGATCGGGGAGCTCCTACGAGCAGTACTTC. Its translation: CASSVAGQGSGSSYEQYF.

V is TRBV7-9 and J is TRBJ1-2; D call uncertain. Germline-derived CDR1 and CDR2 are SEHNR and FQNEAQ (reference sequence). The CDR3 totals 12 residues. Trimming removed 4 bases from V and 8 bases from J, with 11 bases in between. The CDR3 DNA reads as TGTGCCAGCAGCTATCGGTCGGAGGGCTACACCTTC. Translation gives CASSYRSEGYTF.

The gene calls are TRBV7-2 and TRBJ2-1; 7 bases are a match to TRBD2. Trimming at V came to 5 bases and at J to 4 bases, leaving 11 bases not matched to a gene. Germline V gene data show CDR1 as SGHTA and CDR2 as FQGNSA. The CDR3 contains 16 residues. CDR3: CASSRGGGGGYNEQFF. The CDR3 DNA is TGTGCCAGCAGCAGAGGCGGTGGGGGGGGTTACAATGAGCAGTTCTTC.

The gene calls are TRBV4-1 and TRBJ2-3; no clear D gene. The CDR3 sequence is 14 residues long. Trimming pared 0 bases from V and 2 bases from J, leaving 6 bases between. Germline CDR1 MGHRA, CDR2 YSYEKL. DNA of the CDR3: TGCGCCAGCAGCCAAGACCCCAACACAGATACGCAGTATTTT. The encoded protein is CASSQDPNTDTQYF.

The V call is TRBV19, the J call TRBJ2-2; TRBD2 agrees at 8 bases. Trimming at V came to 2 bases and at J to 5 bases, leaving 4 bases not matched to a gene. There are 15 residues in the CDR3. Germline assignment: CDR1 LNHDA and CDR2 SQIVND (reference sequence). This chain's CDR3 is CASSISGGGTGELFF. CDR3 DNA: TGTGCCAGTAGTATAAGCGGGGGTGGGACCGGGGAGCTGTTTTTT.

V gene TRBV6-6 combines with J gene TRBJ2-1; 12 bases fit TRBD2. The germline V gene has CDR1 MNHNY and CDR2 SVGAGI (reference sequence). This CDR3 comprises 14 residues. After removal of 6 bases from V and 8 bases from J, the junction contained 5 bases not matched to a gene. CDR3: CASRSSGGADEQFF. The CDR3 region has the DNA TGTGCCAGCAGATCTAGCGGGGGGGCCGATGAGCAGTTCTTC.

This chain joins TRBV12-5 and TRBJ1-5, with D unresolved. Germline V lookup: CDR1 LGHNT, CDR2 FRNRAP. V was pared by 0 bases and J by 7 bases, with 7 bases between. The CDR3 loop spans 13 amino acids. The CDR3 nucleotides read TGTGCTAGTGGTTTGGTACTAGGCCAGCCCCAGCATTTT. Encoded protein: CASGLVLGQPQHF.

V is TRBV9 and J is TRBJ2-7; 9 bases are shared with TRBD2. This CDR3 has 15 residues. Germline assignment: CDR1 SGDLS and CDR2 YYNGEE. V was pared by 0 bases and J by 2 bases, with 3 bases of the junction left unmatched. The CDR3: CASSVGSGGPYEQYF. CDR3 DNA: TGTGCCAGCAGCGTAGGTAGCGGGGGACCCTACGAGCAGTACTTC.

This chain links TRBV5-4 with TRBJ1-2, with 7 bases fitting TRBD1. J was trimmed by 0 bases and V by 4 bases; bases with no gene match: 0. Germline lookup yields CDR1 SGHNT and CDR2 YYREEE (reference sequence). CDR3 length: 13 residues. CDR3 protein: CASSGTANYGYTF. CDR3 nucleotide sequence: TGTGCCAGCAGCGGGACAGCTAACTATGGCTACACCTTC.

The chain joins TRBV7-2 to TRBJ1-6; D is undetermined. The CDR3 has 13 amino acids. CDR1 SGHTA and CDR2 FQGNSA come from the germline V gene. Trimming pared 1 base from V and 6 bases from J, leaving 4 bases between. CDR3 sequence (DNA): TGTGCCAGCAGCTTAGGGGCTAATTCACCCCTCCACTTT. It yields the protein CASSLGANSPLHF. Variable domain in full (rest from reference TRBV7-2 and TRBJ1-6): GAGVSQSPSNKVTEKGKDVELRCDPISGHTALYWYRQSLGQGLEFLIYFQGNSAPDKSGLPSDRFSAERTGGSVSTLTIQRTQQEDSAVYLCASSLGANSPLHFGNGTRLTVT.